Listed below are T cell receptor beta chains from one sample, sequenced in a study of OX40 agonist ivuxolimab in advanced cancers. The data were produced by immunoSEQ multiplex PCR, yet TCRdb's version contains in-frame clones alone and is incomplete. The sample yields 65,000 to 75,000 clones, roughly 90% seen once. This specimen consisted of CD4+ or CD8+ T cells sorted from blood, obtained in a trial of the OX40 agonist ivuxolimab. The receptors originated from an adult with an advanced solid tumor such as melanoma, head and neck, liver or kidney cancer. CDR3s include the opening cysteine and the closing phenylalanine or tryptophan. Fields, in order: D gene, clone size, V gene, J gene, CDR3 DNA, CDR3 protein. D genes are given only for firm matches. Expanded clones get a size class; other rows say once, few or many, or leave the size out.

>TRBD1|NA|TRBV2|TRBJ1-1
TGTGCCAGCGCATTGACAGGGGCGAACACTGAAGCTTTCTTT
CASALTGANTEAFF
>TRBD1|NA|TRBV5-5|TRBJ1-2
TGTGCCAGCAGCTTGGCCGGGACAGCTAACTATGGCTACACCTTC
CASSLAGTANYGYTF
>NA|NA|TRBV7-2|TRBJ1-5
TGTGCCAGCAGCCCTTACAGGGATCAGCCCCAGCATTTT
CASSPYRDQPQHF
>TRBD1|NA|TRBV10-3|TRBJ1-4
TGTGCCATCAGTCACGGGACAGGGGGAACTAATGAAAAACTGTTTTTT
CAISHGTGGTNEKLFF
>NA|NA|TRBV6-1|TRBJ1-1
TGTGCCAGCAGAGATCCAGTGCCCTCGCGCACTGAAGCTTTCTTT
CASRDPVPSRTEAFF
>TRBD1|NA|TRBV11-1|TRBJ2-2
TGTGCCAGCAGAGAAGGACAGGGGGCGAGGACCGGGGAGCTGTTTTTT
CASREGQGARTGELFF
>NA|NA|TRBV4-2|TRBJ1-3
TGTGCCAGCAGCCAAGAGCCGAAAGGAAACACCATATATTTT
CASSQEPKGNTIYF
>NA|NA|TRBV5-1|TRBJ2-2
TGCGCCAGCAGCTTGGCCCTCGGGAACACCGGGGAGCTGTTTTTT
CASSLALGNTGELFF
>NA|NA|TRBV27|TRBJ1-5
TGTGCCAGCAGTTTAGGGGAAGGGAAGGGCAATCAGCCCCAGCATTTT
CASSLGEGKGNQPQHF
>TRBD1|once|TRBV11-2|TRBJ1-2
TGTGCCAGCAGCGCCGACAGGGGCGGGTTTGCCTATGGCTACACCTTC
CASSADRGGFAYGYTF
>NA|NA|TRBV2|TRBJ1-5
TGTGCCAGCAGTGGGACCAGGAATCAGCCCCAGCATTTT
CASSGTRNQPQHF
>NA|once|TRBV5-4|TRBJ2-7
TGTGCCAGCAGCAGAGCAGTGGACCAAGACTACGAGCAGTACTTC
CASSRAVDQDYEQYF
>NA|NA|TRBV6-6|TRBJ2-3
TGTGCCAGCAGTTACTCGACAGGCACAGATACGCAGTATTTT
CASSYSTGTDTQYF
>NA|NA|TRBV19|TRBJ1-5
TGTGCCAGTAGCGACAGTAGCAATCAGCCCCAGCATTTT
CASSDSSNQPQHF
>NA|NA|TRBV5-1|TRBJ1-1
TGCGCCAGCAGCTTGGATGCCCTGAACACTGAAGCTTTCTTT
CASSLDALNTEAFF
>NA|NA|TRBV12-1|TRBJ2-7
TGTGCCAGTCAGGGACGGAGGGGGTACGAGCAGTACTTC
CASQGRRGYEQYF
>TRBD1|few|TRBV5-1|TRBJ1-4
TGCGCCAGCAGCCCCGACAGGGGTCGTGTCCGCAATGAAAAACTGTTTTTT
CASSPDRGRVRNEKLFF
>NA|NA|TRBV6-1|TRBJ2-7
TGTGCCAGCAGTGAAATGGCAGGGGCGGTCTACGAGCAGTACTTC
CASSEMAGAVYEQYF
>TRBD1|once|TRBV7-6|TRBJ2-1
TGTGCCAGCAGCCGGGGGGCAGGGACAGGGGTATACAATGAGCAGTTCTTC
CASSRGAGTGVYNEQFF
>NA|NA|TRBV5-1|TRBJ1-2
TGCGCCAGCAGCTTACCAGACAACTATGGCTACACCTTC
CASSLPDNYGYTF
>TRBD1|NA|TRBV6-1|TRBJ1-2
TGTGCCAGCAGTCCTGGGACAGCAAACTATGGCTACACCTTC
CASSPGTANYGYTF
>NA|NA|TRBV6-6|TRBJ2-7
TGTGCCAGCAGTCGAGGGACGGGATCCTACGAGCAGTACTTC
CASSRGTGSYEQYF
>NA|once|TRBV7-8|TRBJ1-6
TGTGCCAGCAGCAGTGGCTCGACCCATAATTCACCCCTCCACTTT
CASSSGSTHNSPLHF
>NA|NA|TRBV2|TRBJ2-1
TGTGCCAGCAGGATCGACAATGAGCAGTTCTTC
CASRIDNEQFF
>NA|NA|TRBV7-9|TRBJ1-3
TGTGCCAGCAGCTTTGATCCCTCTGGAAACACCATATATTTT
CASSFDPSGNTIYF
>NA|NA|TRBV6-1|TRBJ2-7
TGTGCCAGCAGCCTCATCTCCTACGAGCAGTACTTC
CASSLISYEQYF
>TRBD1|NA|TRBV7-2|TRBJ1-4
TGTGCCAGCAGCCCAGGGGGGACTAATGAAAAACTGTTTTTT
CASSPGGTNEKLFF
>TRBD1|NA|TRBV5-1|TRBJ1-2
TGCGCCAGCAGCTGGGACAGGCAACCTGGGGGCTACACCTTC
CASSWDRQPGGYTF
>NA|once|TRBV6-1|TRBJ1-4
TGTGCCAGCAGAGGACATGGGTATGGAGAAAAACTGTTTTTT
CASRGHGYGEKLFF
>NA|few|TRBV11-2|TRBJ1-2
TGTGCCAGCAGCGTACGGGAGGGGAACTATGGCTACACCTTC
CASSVREGNYGYTF
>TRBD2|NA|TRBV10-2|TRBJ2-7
TGCGCCAGCAGTGAAGCGGGGTTTGTGTCGGACGAGCAGTACTTC
CASSEAGFVSDEQYF
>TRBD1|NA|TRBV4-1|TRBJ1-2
TGCGCCAGCAGCCAATCGGGGACAGCATATGGCTACACCTTC
CASSQSGTAYGYTF
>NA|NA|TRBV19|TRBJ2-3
TGTGCCAGTAGTATAGAGGCGGGCCCCACAGATACGCAGTATTTT
CASSIEAGPTDTQYF
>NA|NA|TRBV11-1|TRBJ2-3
TGTGCCAGCAGCCTCGGTCTAGCGTCAATCACAGATACGCAGTATTTT
CASSLGLASITDTQYF
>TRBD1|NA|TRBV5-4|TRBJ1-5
TGTGCCAGCAGCTTGGGGCAGGGGGATCAGCCCCAGCATTTT
CASSLGQGDQPQHF
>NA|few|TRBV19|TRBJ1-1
TGTGCCAGTAGTTCGTCGGTCGGCTATGGGGCCTTGAACACTGAAGCTTTCTTT
CASSSSVGYGALNTEAFF
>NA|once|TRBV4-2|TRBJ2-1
TGTGCCAGCAGCCAAGAAGCCGGGACCCGAGGCAATGAGCAGTTCTTC
CASSQEAGTRGNEQFF
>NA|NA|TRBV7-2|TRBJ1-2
TGTGCCAGCAGCTTAGTTGGGAACTATGGCTACACCTTC
CASSLVGNYGYTF
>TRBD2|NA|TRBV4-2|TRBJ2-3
TGTGCCAGCAGCAAGACCGGGGCAGCGGGGGCCGGCCTGACAGATACGCAGTATTTT
CASSKTGAAGAGLTDTQYF
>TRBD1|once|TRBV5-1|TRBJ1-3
TGCGCCAGCCAGACAGGGGAAAGTGGAAACACCATATATTTT
CASQTGESGNTIYF
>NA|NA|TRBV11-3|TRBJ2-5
TGTGCCAGCAGCTTCGGGCGGGGCCAAGAGACCCAGTACTTC
CASSFGRGQETQYF
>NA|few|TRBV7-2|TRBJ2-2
TGTGCCAGCAGCCTCTCAACTGCCACCACCGGGGAGCTGTTTTTT
CASSLSTATTGELFF
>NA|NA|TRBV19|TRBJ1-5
TGTGCCAGTAGTATATCGGGGAGTCAGCCCCAGCATTTT
CASSISGSQPQHF
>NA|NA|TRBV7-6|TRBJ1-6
TGTGCCAGCAGCTTAGTGGGCAGGGATGTTTCACCCCTCCACTTT
CASSLVGRDVSPLHF
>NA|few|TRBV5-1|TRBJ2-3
TGCGCCAGCAGCTTGGCCGTCAGCGGAAACGCAGATACGCAGTATTTT
CASSLAVSGNADTQYF
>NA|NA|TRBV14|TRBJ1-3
TGTGCCAGCAGCCAAGCGGCCCAGAGGGATTTT
CASSQAAQRDF
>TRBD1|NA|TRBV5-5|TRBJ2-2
TGTGCCAGCAGCCGGGGACAGGTGAAGAACACCGGGGAGCTGTTTTTT
CASSRGQVKNTGELFF
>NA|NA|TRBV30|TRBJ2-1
TGTGCCTGGAAAGGACTAATCTATGGCTATGAGCAGTTCTTC
CAWKGLIYGYEQFF
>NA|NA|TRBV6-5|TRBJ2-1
TGTGCCAGCAGTGGTTTGGGGTCGAAGGTGGAGTTCTTC
CASSGLGSKVEFF